This TCR beta chain was observed in a study of T cells in narcolepsy. Study overall: Donors had narcolepsy type 1 or type 2, or were healthy controls. Study-level points and caveats: HCRT-specific and TRIB2-specific autoreactive clonotypes appeared among same-patient CSF and blood CD4+ clonotypes.

This table comes from immunoSEQ multiplex PCR, and its TCRdb copy is limited to in-frame clones, with some not included. The data contain about 37,000 clones, more than 70% of them singletons. This clone was observed once. The target antigen is unknown. The trim removed 5 bases at V and 0 bases at J, leaving 16 bases unmatched. The CDR3 has 19 residues. From germline, CDR1 is SGHTA and CDR2 FQGNSA. Sequenced material: memory (CD45RA-) CD4+ T cells from blood. This sequence originates from a human donor in good health. The chain carries TRBV7-2 and TRBJ2-1; 7 nucleotides match TRBD2. CDR3 bases: TGTGCCAGCAGCCCCTGGGGGAGGGCTAGCGCCAGCTCCTACAATGAGCAGTTCTTC. Translated, it gives CASSPWGRASASSYNEQFF.